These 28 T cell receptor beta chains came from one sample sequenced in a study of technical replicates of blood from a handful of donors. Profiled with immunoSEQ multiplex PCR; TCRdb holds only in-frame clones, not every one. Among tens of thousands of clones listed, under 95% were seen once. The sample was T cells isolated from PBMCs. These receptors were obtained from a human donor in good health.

In nucleotides, the CDR3 is TGTGCCAGCAGCGGTATAATTCAGGGGACTGGGGCCAACGTCCTGACTTTC. Translated: CASSGIIQGTGANVLTF. The chain combines TRBV9 with TRBJ2-6; possibly TRBD1 for D (6 bases). The CDR3 loop spans 17 amino acids. The germline gives CDR1 SGDLS, CDR2 YYNGEE. V dropped 3 bases and J dropped 2 bases, with 15 bases sitting between them.

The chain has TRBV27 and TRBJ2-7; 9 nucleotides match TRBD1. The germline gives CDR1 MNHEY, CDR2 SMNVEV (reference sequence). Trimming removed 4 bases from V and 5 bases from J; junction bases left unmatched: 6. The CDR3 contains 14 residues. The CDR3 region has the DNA TGTGCCAGCAGTTACCGGGACAGGGTCCACGAGCAGTACTTC. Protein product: CASSYRDRVHEQYF.

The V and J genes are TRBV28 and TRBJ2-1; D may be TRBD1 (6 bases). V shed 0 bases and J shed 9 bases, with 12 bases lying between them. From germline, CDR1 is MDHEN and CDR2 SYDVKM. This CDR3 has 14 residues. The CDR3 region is CASSLWGAMGEQFF. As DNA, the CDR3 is TGTGCCAGCAGTTTATGGGGGGCGATGGGTGAGCAGTTCTTC.

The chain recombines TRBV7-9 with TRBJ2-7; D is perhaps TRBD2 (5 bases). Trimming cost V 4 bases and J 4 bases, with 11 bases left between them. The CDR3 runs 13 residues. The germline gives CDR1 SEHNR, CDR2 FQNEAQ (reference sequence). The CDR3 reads CASSSGPGYEQYF. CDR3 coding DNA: TGTGCCAGCAGCTCCGGGCCGGGATACGAGCAGTACTTC. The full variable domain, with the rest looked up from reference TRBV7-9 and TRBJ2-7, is DTGVSQNPRHKITKRGQNVTFRCDPISEHNRLYWYRQTLGQGPEFLTYFQNEAQLEKSRLLSDRFSAERPKGSFSTLEIQRTEQGDSAMYLCASSSGPGYEQYFGPGTRLTVT.

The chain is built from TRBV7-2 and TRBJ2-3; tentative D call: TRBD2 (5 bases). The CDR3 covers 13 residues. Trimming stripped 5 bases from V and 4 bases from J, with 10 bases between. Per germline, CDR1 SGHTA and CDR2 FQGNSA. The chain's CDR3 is CASSRRFSDTQYF. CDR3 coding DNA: TGTGCCAGCAGCAGGAGGTTCTCAGATACGCAGTATTTT.

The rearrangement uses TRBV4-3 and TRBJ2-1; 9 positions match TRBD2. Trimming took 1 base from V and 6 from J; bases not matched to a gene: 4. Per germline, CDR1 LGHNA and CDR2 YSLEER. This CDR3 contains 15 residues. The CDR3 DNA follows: TGCGCCAGCAGCCAAGCGGGACTAGCCTTCAATGAGCAGTTCTTC. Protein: CASSQAGLAFNEQFF.

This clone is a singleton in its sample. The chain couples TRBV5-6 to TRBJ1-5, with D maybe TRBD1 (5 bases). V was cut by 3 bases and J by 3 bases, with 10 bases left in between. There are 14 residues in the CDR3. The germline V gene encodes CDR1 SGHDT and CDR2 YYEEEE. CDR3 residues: CASSSTVNNQPQHF. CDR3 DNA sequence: TGTGCCAGCAGCTCGACAGTAAACAATCAGCCCCAGCATTTT. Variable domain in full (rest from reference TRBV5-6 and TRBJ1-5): DAGVTQSPTHLIKTRGQQVTLRCSPKSGHDTVSWYQQALGQGPQFIFQYYEEEERQRGNFPDRFSGHQFPNYSSELNVNALLLGDSALYLCASSSTVNNQPQHFGDGTRLSIL.

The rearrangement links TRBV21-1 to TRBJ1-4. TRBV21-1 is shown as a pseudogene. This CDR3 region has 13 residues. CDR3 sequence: CASITEVEEKLFF. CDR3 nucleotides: TGTGCCAGCATCACGGAGGTAGAAGAAAAACTGTTTTTT.

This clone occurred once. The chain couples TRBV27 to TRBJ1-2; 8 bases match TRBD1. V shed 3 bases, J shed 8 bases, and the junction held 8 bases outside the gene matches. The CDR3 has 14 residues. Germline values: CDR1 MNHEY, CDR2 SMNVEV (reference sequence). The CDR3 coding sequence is TGTGCCAGCAGTTTGCAGGGGGCGATTAAAGGCTACACCTTC. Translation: CASSLQGAIKGYTF.

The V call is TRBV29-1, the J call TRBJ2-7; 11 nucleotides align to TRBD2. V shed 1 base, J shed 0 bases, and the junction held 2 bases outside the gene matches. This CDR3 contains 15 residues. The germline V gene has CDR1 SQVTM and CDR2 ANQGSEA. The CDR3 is CSVEVLAGGSYEQYF. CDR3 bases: TGCAGCGTTGAAGTCCTAGCGGGAGGCTCCTACGAGCAGTACTTC.

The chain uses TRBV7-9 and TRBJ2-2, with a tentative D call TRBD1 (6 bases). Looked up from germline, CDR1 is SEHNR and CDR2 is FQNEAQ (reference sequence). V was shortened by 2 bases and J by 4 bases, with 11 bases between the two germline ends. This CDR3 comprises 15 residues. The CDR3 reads CASSLSDSGTGELFF. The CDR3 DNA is TGTGCCAGCAGCTTATCGGACAGCGGCACCGGGGAGCTGTTTTTT.

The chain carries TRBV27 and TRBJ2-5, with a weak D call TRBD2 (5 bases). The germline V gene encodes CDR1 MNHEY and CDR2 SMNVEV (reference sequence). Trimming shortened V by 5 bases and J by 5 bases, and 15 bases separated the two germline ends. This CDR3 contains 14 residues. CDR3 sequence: CASSASLGVETQYF. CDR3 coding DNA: TGTGCCAGCAGTGCATCTTTGGGAGTCGAGACCCAGTACTTC.

CDR3 in amino acids: CASSLEQGLTGELFF. CDR3 bases: TGCGCCAGCAGCTTGGAGCAGGGTCTCACCGGGGAGCTGTTTTTT. The chain employs TRBV5-1 and TRBJ2-2; perhaps TRBD1 as D (5 bases). The CDR3 length is 15 residues. Germline-derived CDR1 and CDR2 are SGHRS and YFSETQ. Trimming removed 0 bases from V and 4 bases from J, with 10 bases in between.

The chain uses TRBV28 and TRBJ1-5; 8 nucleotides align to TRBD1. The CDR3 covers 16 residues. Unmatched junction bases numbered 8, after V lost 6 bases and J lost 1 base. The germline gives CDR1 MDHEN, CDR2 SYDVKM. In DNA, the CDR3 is TGTGCCAGCAGGGTTAACAGGGGGTCGAGCAATCAGCCCCAGCATTTT. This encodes CASRVNRGSSNQPQHF.

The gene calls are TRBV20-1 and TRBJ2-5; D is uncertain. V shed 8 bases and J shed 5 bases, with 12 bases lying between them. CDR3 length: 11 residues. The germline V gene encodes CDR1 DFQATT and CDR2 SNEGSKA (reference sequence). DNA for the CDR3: TGCAGTATTCGGCGTAGCGAGACCCAGTACTTC. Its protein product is CSIRRSETQYF.

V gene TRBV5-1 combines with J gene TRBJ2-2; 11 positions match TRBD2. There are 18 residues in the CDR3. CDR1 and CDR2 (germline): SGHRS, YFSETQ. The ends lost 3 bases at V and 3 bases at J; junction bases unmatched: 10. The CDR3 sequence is CASSSTTSGIWDTGELFF. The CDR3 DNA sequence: TGCGCCAGCAGCTCAACGACTAGCGGGATTTGGGACACCGGGGAGCTGTTTTTT.

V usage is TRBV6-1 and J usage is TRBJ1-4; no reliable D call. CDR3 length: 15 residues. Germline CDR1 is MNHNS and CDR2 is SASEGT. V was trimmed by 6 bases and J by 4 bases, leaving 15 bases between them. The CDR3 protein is CASRVPLQRNEKLFF. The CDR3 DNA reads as TGTGCCAGCAGGGTTCCCTTACAACGTAATGAAAAACTGTTTTTT.

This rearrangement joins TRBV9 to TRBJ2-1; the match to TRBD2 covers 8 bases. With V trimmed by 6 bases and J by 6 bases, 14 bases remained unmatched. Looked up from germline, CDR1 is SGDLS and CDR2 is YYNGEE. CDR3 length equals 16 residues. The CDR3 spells CASTPDGRERVNEQFF. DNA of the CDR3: TGTGCCAGCACACCAGACGGGAGGGAGAGGGTCAATGAGCAGTTCTTC.

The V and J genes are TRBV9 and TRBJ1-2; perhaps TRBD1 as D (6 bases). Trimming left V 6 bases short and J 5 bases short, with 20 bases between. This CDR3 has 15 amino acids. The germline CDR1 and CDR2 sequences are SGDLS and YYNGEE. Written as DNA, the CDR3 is TGTGCCAGCACCAAAATGTTGGGGGCCCCTTATGGCTACACCTTC. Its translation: CASTKMLGAPYGYTF.

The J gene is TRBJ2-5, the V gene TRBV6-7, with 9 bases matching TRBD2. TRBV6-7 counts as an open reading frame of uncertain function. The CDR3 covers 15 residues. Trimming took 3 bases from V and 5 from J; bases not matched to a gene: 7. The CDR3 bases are TGTGCCAGCAGTTATATAGGGCGGGAGGGCGAGACCCAGTACTTC. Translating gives CASSYIGREGETQYF.

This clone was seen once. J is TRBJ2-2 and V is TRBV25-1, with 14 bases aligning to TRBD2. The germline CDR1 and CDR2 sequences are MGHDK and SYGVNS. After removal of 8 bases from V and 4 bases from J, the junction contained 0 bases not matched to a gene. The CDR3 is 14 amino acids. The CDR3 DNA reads TGTGCCAGCGGGACTAGCGGGAGCACCGGGGAGCTGTTTTTT. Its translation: CASGTSGSTGELFF. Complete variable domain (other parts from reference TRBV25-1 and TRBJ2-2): EADIYQTPRYLVIGTGKKITLECSQTMGHDKMYWYQQDPGMELHLIHYSYGVNSTEKGDLSSESTVSRIRTEHFPLTLESARPSHTSQYLCASGTSGSTGELFFGEGSRLTVL.

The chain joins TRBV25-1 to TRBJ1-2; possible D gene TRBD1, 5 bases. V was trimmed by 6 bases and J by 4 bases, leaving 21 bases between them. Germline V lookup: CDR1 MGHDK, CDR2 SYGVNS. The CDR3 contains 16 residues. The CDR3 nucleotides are TGTGCCAGCAGCCCCTTCCCGGGGGAAACTCTCTATGGCTACACCTTC. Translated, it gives CASSPFPGETLYGYTF.

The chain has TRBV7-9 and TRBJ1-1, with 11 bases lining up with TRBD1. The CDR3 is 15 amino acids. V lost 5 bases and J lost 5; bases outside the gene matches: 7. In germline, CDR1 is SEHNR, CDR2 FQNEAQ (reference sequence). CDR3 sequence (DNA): TGTGCCAGCAGCCATGGGACAGGGGGTAGGACTGAAGCTTTCTTT. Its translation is CASSHGTGGRTEAFF.

The CDR3 nucleotides are TGCAGCGTTGAGGGTAGCGGGAGACCTGAGCAGTTCTTC. This sequence encodes CSVEGSGRPEQFF. The rearrangement uses TRBV29-1 and TRBJ2-1, with 9 positions matching TRBD2. Trimming removed 3 bases from V and 9 bases from J; junction bases left unmatched: 6. This CDR3 has 13 amino acids. Germline V gene data show CDR1 as SQVTM and CDR2 as ANQGSEA.

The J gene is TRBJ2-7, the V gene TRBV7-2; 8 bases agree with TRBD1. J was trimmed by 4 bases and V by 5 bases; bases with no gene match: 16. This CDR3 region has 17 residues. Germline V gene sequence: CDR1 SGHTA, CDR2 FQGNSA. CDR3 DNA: TGTGCCAGCAGCCCACAGGGGGGCCCTGCCTTCGGGTACGAGCAGTACTTC. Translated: CASSPQGGPAFGYEQYF.

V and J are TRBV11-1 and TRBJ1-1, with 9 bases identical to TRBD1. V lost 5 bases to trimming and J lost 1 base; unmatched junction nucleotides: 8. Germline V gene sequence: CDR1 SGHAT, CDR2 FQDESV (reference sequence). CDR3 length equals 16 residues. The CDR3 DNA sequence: TGTGCCAGCAGCGAATGGACAGGGGATCGGAACACTGAAGCTTTCTTT. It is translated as CASSEWTGDRNTEAFF.

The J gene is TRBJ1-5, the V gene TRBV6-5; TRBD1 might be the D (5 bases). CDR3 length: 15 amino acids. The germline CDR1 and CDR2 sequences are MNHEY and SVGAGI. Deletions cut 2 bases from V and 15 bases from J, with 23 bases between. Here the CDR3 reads CASSYAQAPIGSLHF. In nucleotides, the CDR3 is TGTGCCAGCAGTTACGCACAGGCCCCGATCGGTTCTCTGCATTTT.

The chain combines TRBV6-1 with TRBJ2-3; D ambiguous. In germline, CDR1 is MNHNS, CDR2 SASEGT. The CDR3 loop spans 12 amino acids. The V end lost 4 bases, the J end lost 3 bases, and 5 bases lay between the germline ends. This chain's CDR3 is CASSVSTDTQYF. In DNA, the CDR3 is TGTGCCAGCAGTGTATCGACAGATACGCAGTATTTT.